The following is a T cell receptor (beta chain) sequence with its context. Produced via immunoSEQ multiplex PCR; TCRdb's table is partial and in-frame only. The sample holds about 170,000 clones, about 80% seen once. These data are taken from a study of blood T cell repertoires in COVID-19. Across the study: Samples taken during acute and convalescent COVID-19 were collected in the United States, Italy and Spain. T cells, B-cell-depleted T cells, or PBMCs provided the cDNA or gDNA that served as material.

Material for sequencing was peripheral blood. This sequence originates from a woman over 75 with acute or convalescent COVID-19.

CDR3 region: CASRPGRSLPGDTGELFF. In DNA form, the CDR3 reads TGTGCCAGTCGCCCCGGGCGGAGCCTACCGGGGGACACCGGGGAGCTGTTTTTT. The V call is TRBV19, the J call TRBJ2-2; tentatively, D is TRBD2 (6 bases). The germline V and J ends were trimmed by 8 bases and 3 bases, with 25 bases remaining between them. Germline-derived CDR1 and CDR2 are LNHDA and SQIVND (reference sequence). The CDR3 runs 18 residues.